The clone carrying this T cell receptor beta chain has a single count. Antigen: not known. V was pared by 4 bases and J by 7 bases, with 5 bases of the junction left unmatched. The length of the CDR3 is 14 residues. Germline-derived CDR1 and CDR2 are ENHRY and SYGVKD. The data originate from a study of cytomegalovirus exposure and HLA in healthy donors. Study-wide results and caveats: From TCR beta sequences, most subjects' HLA-A and HLA-B alleles were reportedly predicted accurately. In a later analysis, V- and J-gene trimming of beta chains associated with a DCLRE1C missense variant, replicated independently.

The PCR was carried out with 60 Vbeta primers and 13 Jbeta primers. This table comes from immunoSEQ multiplex PCR, and its TCRdb copy is limited to in-frame clones, with some not included. The sample records 50,000 to 70,000 clones, 77% being singletons. The receptor was isolated from a female donor in good health and CMV-seronegative. The chain is built from TRBV10-3 and TRBJ1-4, with 8 bases matching TRBD1. The sample taken for sequencing was PBMCs. The chain's CDR3 is CAISAGGEGEKLFF. DNA of the CDR3: TGTGCCATCAGTGCAGGGGGCGAGGGTGAAAAACTGTTTTTT.